This TCR beta chain appears in the sequencing data of a study of blood T cell repertoires in COVID-19. Study-wide context: The study drew acute and convalescent COVID-19 samples from the United States, Italy and Spain. From T cells, B-cell-depleted T cells, or PBMCs came the material, which was cDNA or gDNA.

As handled by the study authors: Amplifying reference gene primers gave estimates of nucleated cell counts. Only in-frame clones appear in the TCRdb table, and some are missing; sequencing was by immunoSEQ multiplex PCR. V and J calls and clone size are as listed in that table; D and trimming were resolved from the DNA. The sample consists of around 200,000 clones, around 80% of them appearing once. The V gene lost 5 bases and the J gene lost 6 bases, with 9 bases spanning the gap. Germline V CDR1 and CDR2: SEHNR, FQNEAQ (reference sequence). This CDR3 is built from 12 residues. Material: peripheral blood. The chain combines TRBV7-9 with TRBJ2-3; D may be TRBD1 (5 bases). This receptor was obtained from a human donor in a cohort sampled during active COVID-19. This CDR3 reads CASSEPGDTQYF. The CDR3 coding sequence is TGTGCCAGCAGCGAGCCAGGGGATACGCAGTATTTT.